This T cell receptor beta chain is drawn from a study of blood T cell repertoires in COVID-19. Across the whole study: Researchers got acute and convalescent COVID-19 samples from the United States, Italy and Spain.

Repertoires were generated with immunoSEQ multiplex PCR, while TCRdb's copy carries only in-frame clones and drops some. The sample includes a few hundred thousand clones, approximately 87% of them seen just once. Germline V gene data show CDR1 as SGHTA and CDR2 as FQGNSA. V was clipped by 5 bases and J by 4 bases; unmatched bases: 6. There are 14 residues in the CDR3. The TCR comes from a woman between 50 and 59 years old with acute or convalescent COVID-19. The V gene is TRBV7-2, the J gene TRBJ1-2, with TRBD1 matching 8 bases. The source material was peripheral blood. The CDR3 spells CASSPDRDGYGYTF. For the CDR3, the DNA is TGTGCCAGCAGCCCGGACAGGGACGGCTATGGCTACACCTTC.